This T cell receptor (beta chain) was documented in a study of shared clonotypes between healthy human individuals. The study's findings and limits: When compared with the clonotypes that were shared by all four sorted-subset donors, the non-shared clonotypes turned out to have lower generation probabilities.

This clone was seen just once. Its antigen is not known. Under the authors' procedure: With immunoSEQ giving junction-only sequences and no quality scores, filtering differed. Profiling relied on immunoSEQ multiplex PCR, and the TCRdb table lists in-frame clones only, not all of them. The V and J calls and clone size were taken over from that table, and D and trimming were inferred from the DNA. The table lists roughly 760,000 clones, 74% of them singletons. This CDR3 spans 16 amino acids. CDR1 LNHNV and CDR2 YYDKDF come from the germline V gene (reference sequence). V gave up 3 bases and J gave up 3 bases, with 14 bases separating them. Donors included only healthy HIV-negative adults lacking recent acute infections or vaccinations.

The chain recombines TRBV15 with TRBJ2-2; D possibly uses TRBD1 or TRBD2 (6 bases each). This TCR was sampled from a woman in her twenties or thirties in good health. Material for sequencing was memory CD4+ T cells sorted from blood. Subset in this sample: CD45RA-negative fraction. The CDR3 coding sequence is TGTGCCACCAGCAGCCTAGGGGGGCGGTACACCGGGGAGCTGTTTTTT. Its protein product is CATSSLGGRYTGELFF.